Presented here are 5 T cell receptor beta chains from one specimen sequenced in a study of blood T cell repertoires in COVID-19. Here immunoSEQ multiplex PCR was the method, and the copy in TCRdb shows in-frame clones only, minus some. Of 210,000 or so clones listed, about 85% were seen once; the top ten hold 15% to 20%. The sequencing input was peripheral blood. The receptors were gathered from a woman aged 80 or older with active or convalescent COVID-19.

This rearrangement joins TRBV3-1 (or the pseudogene TRBV3-2) to TRBJ2-7; no firm D call. The CDR3 totals 11 residues. Germline loops: CDR1 LGHDT, CDR2 YNNKEL (reference sequence). Trimming removed 2 bases at V and 4 bases at J, with 3 bases between. CDR3 nucleotide sequence: TGTGCCAGCAGCCAACGTTACGAGCAGTACTTC. It translates to CASSQRYEQYF.

This chain links TRBV7-2 with TRBJ2-3, with D possibly being TRBD2 (7 bases). V shed 5 bases and J shed 5 bases, with 20 bases lying between them. Germline V gene data show CDR1 as SGHTA and CDR2 as FQGNSA. The CDR3 contains 16 residues. The CDR3 DNA sequence: TGTGCCAGCAGCGTAGGAGGGGGGGCCGTGAAAGATACGCAGTATTTT. Amino acid sequence: CASSVGGGAVKDTQYF.

This clone showed up just once. The V and J genes are TRBV19 and TRBJ2-6, with 8 nucleotides matching TRBD1. Germline CDR1 reads LNHDA; CDR2 reads SQIVND (reference sequence). CDR3 size: 15 residues. The V and J ends lost 5 bases and 3 bases, in that order; junction bases with no gene match: 3. The CDR3 DNA sequence: TGTGCCAGTAGTCCAGGGGGCATTGGGGCCAACGTCCTGACTTTC. Amino acid sequence: CASSPGGIGANVLTF.

This clone has just a few counts. V is TRBV5-1 and J is TRBJ1-1; TRBD1 aligns across 9 bases. The CDR3 extends over 14 amino acids. Germline V gene lookup returns CDR1 SGHRS and CDR2 YFSETQ. Trimming at V came to 4 bases and at J to 4 bases, leaving 5 bases not matched to a gene. DNA of the CDR3: TGCGCCAGCAGCCCTGGACAGGGGATCACTGAAGCTTTCTTT. Protein product: CASSPGQGITEAFF.

This chain joins TRBV24-1 and TRBJ2-5, with 9 nucleotides matching TRBD2. The J segment lost 2 bases and the V segment lost 3 bases, leaving 9 bases of the junction unmatched. The CDR3 spans 17 residues. CDR1 and CDR2 (germline): KGHDR, SFDVKD. CDR3 in DNA: TGTGCCACCAGTGATGGCTCCGGCGGGGGGGATCAAGAGACCCAGTACTTC. Translating it yields CATSDGSGGGDQETQYF.